The sequence of this TCR beta chain was determined in a study of blood T cell repertoires in COVID-19. This clone was counted once. Per the germline V gene, CDR1 is LNHDA and CDR2 is SQIVND (reference sequence). V was trimmed by 3 bases and J by 8 bases, leaving 17 bases between them. The CDR3 has 16 amino acids. Clones were read by immunoSEQ multiplex PCR, and TCRdb kept only the in-frame ones, dropping some. The sample records some 240,000 clones, 84% being singletons. The gene calls are TRBV19 and TRBJ1-6; D gene uncertain. This TCR came from a woman in her 40s who had recovered from COVID-19. Sample: peripheral blood. CDR3 amino acids: CASSIPGNGLDSPLHF. CDR3 nucleotides: TGTGCCAGTAGTATTCCTGGAAATGGGCTTGATTCACCCCTCCACTTT.